This T cell receptor beta chain comes out of a study of blood T cell repertoires in COVID-19 (dated by TCRdb to the early 2020s). Looking at the study overall: Samples from collaborators originated in the United States, Italy and Spain and spanned both the acute and convalescent phases of COVID-19. The prospective study material was composed of cDNA or gDNA derived from T cells, B-cell-depleted T cells, or PBMCs. Subjects who had been exposed to COVID-19, were actively infected with it, or had recovered from it provided the deeply sampled blood TCRbeta repertoires that made up the dataset. The repertoires were made available in a free public database intended to serve as a resource for research on the immune response to SARS-CoV-2. The samples were drawn from two sources: the first 160 participants of the ongoing ImmuneRACE study, and some 1,300 subjects contributed by 6 global collaborators. A de-identified subject ID, COVID-19 status, age in years and sex were almost always included in the sample metadata. Where available, HLA class I and class II types were taken from metadata supplied by the sample provider and were not determined by assay-based typing. Findings and caveats that apply to the study as a whole: Clinical and demographic metadata were provided uncurated, with the amount varying by source and participant.

Trimming accounts for 4 bases at V and 7 bases at J, while the number of junction bases matched to no gene is 14. From cysteine to phenylalanine, the CDR3 is 16 amino acids long. Only the CDR3 portion is preserved as DNA: 48 bases, with reading frame beginning at the first base. CDR1 and CDR2, looked up from the germline V gene (reference sequence), are SGHNT and YYREEE. Of note for this clone: Its antigen target is currently unknown. No quality values exist for individual bases; no much larger clone is one base distant.

Collaborating institutions collected whole blood in K2EDTA tubes following their own protocols. For TCRbeta analysis, collaborators shipped samples in one of three forms: frozen whole blood, isolated PBMCs, or DNA extracted from either of those sample types. The immunoSEQ Assay, a bias-controlled multiplex PCR, was used to amplify TCRbeta CDR3 regions from genomic DNA. Regarding the original processing steps: Within the assay, amplification of reference gene primers was used to estimate how many nucleated cells each sample contained. To quantify the absolute abundance of each unique TCRbeta CDR3 rearrangement, sequence reads were collapsed and filtered. For each sample, productive Simpson clonality was calculated by taking the square root of Simpson's diversity index across productive rearrangements. This is the immuneACCESS table as TCRdb keeps it, with only in-frame sequences that have V and J called. A part of the clones is gone; compared with another copy, unresolved V genes explain less than half, and the rest is unexplained. V and J calls and clone size are copied from that table; D and trimming were computed from the DNA. For this sample there are 100,000 to 150,000 clones; over 75% appear just once. Roughly 27% of the sample is held by the ten biggest clonotypes.

The clonotype originates from an elderly woman with acute or convalescent COVID-19. The chain was built from TRBV5-4 and TRBJ2-5; 9 of the junction bases match TRBD1. The sequenced sample was peripheral blood. The CDR3: CASSLPGQGFSGTQYF. The DNA reads TGTGCCAGCAGCCTACCGGGACAGGGATTTTCTGGGACCCAGTACTTC.